The 28 T cell receptor beta chains given below trace back to one sample, sequenced in a study of shared clonotypes between healthy human individuals. Naive CD8 cells, CD45RO-negative and positively selected for CCR7, excluded terminally differentiated effector memory CD45RA+ cells. TCRdb keeps only in-frame clones here, not all; method: immunoSEQ multiplex PCR. This table holds over 2,000,000 clones, around 93% found once. The specimen sequenced was naive CD8+ T cells from PBMCs. All receptors derive from a man younger than 30 in good health. Some clones in this sample may be carry-over from other donors' samples.

The rearrangement links TRBV25-1 to TRBJ1-2; D unresolved. Germline loops: CDR1 MGHDK, CDR2 SYGVNS. The CDR3 loop spans 14 amino acids. Trimming took 6 bases from V and 2 from J, leaving 13 bases between them. DNA of the CDR3: TGTGCCAGCAGACCTCCGGGCCCGAACTATGGCTACACCTTC. Protein: CASRPPGPNYGYTF.

CDR3 sequence reads: CASSQVVGMELFF. The CDR3 DNA is TGTGCCAGCAGCCAAGTAGTGGGAATGGAGCTGTTTTTT. The gene calls are TRBV14 and TRBJ2-2; D is undetermined. V was pared by 1 base and J by 10 bases, with 10 bases between. Germline V lookup: CDR1 SGHDN, CDR2 FVKESK. The CDR3 is 13 amino acids.

The rearrangement joins TRBV9 to TRBJ2-1; 10 bases agree with TRBD2. The length of the CDR3 is 16 residues. V shed 4 bases and J 5 bases; nucleotides not matched to a gene: 9. Germline CDR1 is SGDLS and CDR2 is YYNGEE. CDR3 protein: CASSPLAGATNNEQFF. The CDR3 DNA is TGTGCCAGCAGCCCCCTAGCGGGAGCCACTAACAATGAGCAGTTCTTC.

V usage is TRBV29-1 and J usage is TRBJ2-7; D remains unclear. V was shortened by 2 bases and J by 4 bases, with 9 bases between the two germline ends. Germline CDR1 is SQVTM and CDR2 is ANQGSEA. The length of the CDR3 is 12 residues. CDR3 coding DNA: TGCAGCGTTGAAATCCCCGGGTACGAGCAGTACTTC. Its translation is CSVEIPGYEQYF.

The sample holds one count of this clone. The rearrangement links TRBV2 to TRBJ1-1; TRBD1 matches 9 bases. Unmatched junction bases numbered 13, after V lost 4 bases and J lost 1 base. This CDR3 is built from 18 residues. The germline CDR1 and CDR2 sequences are SNHLY and FYNNEI. CDR3 coding DNA: TGTGCCAGCAGTGCAACTCTTACAGGGGGCGGCTGGAACACTGAAGCTTTCTTT. As protein: CASSATLTGGGWNTEAFF.

The chain joins TRBV9 to TRBJ2-2; 11 bases are a match to TRBD1. V lost 8 bases to trimming and J lost 6 bases; unmatched junction nucleotides: 15. The CDR3 is 17 amino acids. Per germline, CDR1 SGDLS and CDR2 YYNGEE. DNA of the CDR3: TGTGCCAGTCCACTCGCCGGGACAGGGGGTTTGTCCGGGGAGCTGTTTTTT. Translation: CASPLAGTGGLSGELFF.

The chain links TRBV6-5 to TRBJ2-1; D may be TRBD1 (6 bases). Trimming cost V 4 bases and J 10 bases, with 11 bases left between them. Germline CDR1 is MNHEY and CDR2 is SVGAGI. The CDR3 runs to 12 residues. CDR3 DNA sequence: TGTGCCAGCAGTTTAGAAGGGACAGAGCAGTTCTTC. Its translation: CASSLEGTEQFF.

The rearrangement uses TRBV7-2 and TRBJ2-7; D may be TRBD2 (5 bases). Trimming stripped 1 base from V and 2 bases from J, with 15 bases between. This CDR3 spans 16 amino acids. Germline V gene data show CDR1 as SGHTA and CDR2 as FQGNSA. Written as DNA, the CDR3 is TGTGCCAGCAGCTTAGGTGGACCTGGGCGGGCCTACGAGCAGTACTTC. Its translation is CASSLGGPGRAYEQYF.

With respect to this clone: At one end the junction does not follow the germline gene, possibly because of a read error. V and J are TRBV29-1 and TRBJ2-1, with 7 bases identical to TRBD1. The CDR3 is 16 amino acids. Per the germline V gene, CDR1 is SQVTM and CDR2 is ANQGSEA. The CDR3 region is CSAEGMTGSSYNEQFF. The CDR3, as DNA: TGCAGCGCTGAAGGGATGACAGGGAGCTCCTACAATGAGCAGTTCTTC.

This chain uses TRBV7-2 with TRBJ1-3; D gene ambiguous. The germline V gene has CDR1 SGHTA and CDR2 FQGNSA. This CDR3 has 14 residues. The V gene lost 4 bases and the J gene lost 4 bases, with 11 bases spanning the gap. CDR3 DNA sequence: TGTGCCAGCAGCTCCGTGGCCGGGGGAAACACCATATATTTT. Encoded protein: CASSSVAGGNTIYF.

The gene calls are TRBV15 and TRBJ2-1; D is uncertain. CDR1 and CDR2 from the germline V gene are LNHNV and YYDKDF (reference sequence). CDR3 length equals 15 residues. Trimming pared 3 bases from V and 9 bases from J, leaving 18 bases between. CDR3 in DNA: TGTGCCACCAGCAGGTTGGATAACCCGAGGAGTGAGCAGTTCTTC. Translation: CATSRLDNPRSEQFF.

This clone is a singleton in its sample. The genes are TRBV6-5 and TRBJ2-7; perhaps TRBD1 as D (6 bases). The V and J ends lost 6 bases and 3 bases respectively, with 15 bases between them. Germline V lookup: CDR1 MNHEY, CDR2 SVGAGI. The CDR3 runs to 14 residues. The CDR3 DNA sequence: TGTGCCAGCAGCCTGGCACAGGGAAACTACGAGCAGTACTTC. It translates to CASSLAQGNYEQYF.

The chain recombines TRBV12-5 with TRBJ1-2; TRBD1 agrees at 9 bases. Trimming took 3 bases from V and 8 from J; bases not matched to a gene: 19. Germline V gene lookup returns CDR1 LGHNT and CDR2 FRNRAP. This CDR3 spans 18 amino acids. CDR3 sequence: CASGFPSDPGQGGEGYTF. CDR3 nucleotide sequence: TGTGCTAGTGGTTTCCCATCCGACCCGGGACAGGGAGGGGAGGGCTACACCTTC.

The genes are TRBV27 and TRBJ2-7; TRBD2 aligns across 12 bases. Germline CDR1 MNHEY, CDR2 SMNVEV (reference sequence). The CDR3 spans 19 residues. The J segment lost 4 bases and the V segment lost 7 bases, leaving 20 bases of the junction unmatched. Here the CDR3 reads CASNIGASGRAPVLYEQYF. CDR3 nucleotide sequence: TGTGCCAGCAACATAGGGGCTAGCGGGAGGGCCCCGGTTTTATACGAGCAGTACTTC.

The chain couples TRBV9 to TRBJ2-1, with a weak D call TRBD1 (5 bases). CDR3 length equals 15 residues. Trimming cost V 0 bases and J 6 bases, with 13 bases left between them. Looked up from germline, CDR1 is SGDLS and CDR2 is YYNGEE. The CDR3 DNA follows: TGTGCCAGCAGCGTAGGGCCAAGTAGGGGCAATGAGCAGTTCTTC. It yields the protein CASSVGPSRGNEQFF.

The genes are TRBV4-3 and TRBJ2-7; 8 bases line up with TRBD1. Germline CDR1 is LGHNA and CDR2 is YSLEER. The CDR3 spans 14 residues. V lost 5 bases and J lost 3; bases outside the gene matches: 6. The CDR3 DNA follows: TGCGCCAGCAGCGTCCACAGGGGGGTCTACGAGCAGTACTTC. Translated, it gives CASSVHRGVYEQYF.

The V gene is TRBV21-1, the J gene TRBJ2-1; TRBD2, the table's D call, lacks a check against the DNA. TRBV21-1 is a recognized pseudogene. This CDR3 is built from 15 residues. The CDR3 spells CASKTCGISYNEQFF. In DNA form, the CDR3 reads TGTGCCAGCAAAACTTGCGGAATCTCCTACAATGAGCAGTTCTTC.

V gene TRBV10-3 combines with J gene TRBJ1-1; 12 bases align to TRBD1. This CDR3 contains 20 residues. V dropped 1 base and J dropped 1; count of bases not matched to a gene: 13. CDR1 is ENHRY, CDR2 SYGVKD, per germline. The CDR3 coding sequence is TGTGCCATCAGTGAGTTGCCTCCGGGACAGGGGGCGCCTGGGAACACTGAAGCTTTCTTT. Its protein is CAISELPPGQGAPGNTEAFF.

Worth noting for this clone: Other DNA sequences of this sample code for an identical CDR3. The chain combines TRBV18 with TRBJ1-1; D gene unclear. The CDR3 covers 13 residues. Trimming shortened V by 0 bases and J by 6 bases, and 8 bases separated the two germline ends. Germline CDR1 is KGHSH and CDR2 is LQKENI. CDR3 sequence: CASSPPRVPEAFF. CDR3 bases: TGTGCCAGCTCACCACCGAGGGTACCTGAAGCTTTCTTT.

The rearrangement joins TRBV10-3 to TRBJ2-2; D gene unclear. Between the trimmed V and J ends, which lost 0 bases and 0 bases, there was a span of 11 bases. CDR3 length: 17 amino acids. CDR1 and CDR2 from the germline V gene are ENHRY and SYGVKD. CDR3 sequence reads: CAISESPGGANTGELFF. CDR3 coding DNA: TGTGCCATCAGTGAGTCACCGGGCGGAGCGAACACCGGGGAGCTGTTTTTT.

J is TRBJ2-1 and V is TRBV6-5; D is unresolved. This CDR3 is 16 amino acids long. The V end lost 0 bases, the J end lost 0 bases, and 9 bases lay between the germline ends. Germline lookup yields CDR1 MNHEY and CDR2 SVGAGI. The CDR3 sequence: CASSYSVESSYNEQFF. Here the CDR3 DNA reads TGTGCCAGCAGTTACTCGGTCGAGAGCTCCTACAATGAGCAGTTCTTC.

The chain is built from TRBV27 and TRBJ1-4; 8 nucleotides align to TRBD1. Germline CDR1 and CDR2: MNHEY and SMNVEV (reference sequence). This CDR3 has 21 residues. Germline trimming cut 5 bases from V and 7 bases from J; bases unmatched to any gene: 27. The CDR3 reads CASSPFPRQGIIDPPPEKLFF. CDR3 in DNA: TGTGCCAGCAGTCCGTTCCCAAGACAGGGGATAATAGATCCCCCGCCTGAAAAACTGTTTTTT.

The chain has TRBV10-3 and TRBJ1-1; D unclear. V was shortened by 4 bases and J by 1 base, with 7 bases between the two germline ends. Germline values: CDR1 ENHRY, CDR2 SYGVKD. This CDR3 region has 13 residues. The CDR3 is CAISGVPNTEAFF. For the CDR3, the DNA is TGTGCCATCAGTGGGGTCCCGAACACTGAAGCTTTCTTT.

The V and J genes are TRBV9 and TRBJ2-1; D is unresolved. Deletions cut 5 bases from V and 0 bases from J, with 15 bases between. The CDR3 runs to 16 residues. The germline CDR1 and CDR2 sequences are SGDLS and YYNGEE. Here the CDR3 reads CASSDPLSASYNEQFF. The CDR3 DNA sequence: TGTGCCAGCAGTGACCCCCTGAGCGCCTCCTACAATGAGCAGTTCTTC. Complete variable domain (other parts from reference TRBV9 and TRBJ2-1): DSGVTQTPKHLITATGQRVTLRCSPRSGDLSVYWYQQSLDQGLQFLIQYYNGEERAKGNILERFSAQQFPDLHSELNLSSLELGDSALYFCASSDPLSASYNEQFFGPGTRLTVL.

The chain has TRBV7-9 and TRBJ2-6; 9 nucleotides agree with TRBD2. CDR1 SEHNR and CDR2 FQNEAQ come from the germline V gene (reference sequence). V shed 6 bases, J shed 0 bases, and the junction held 9 bases outside the gene matches. The CDR3 runs 18 residues. The chain's CDR3 is CASRVTSGPYSGANVLTF. The CDR3 DNA reads TGTGCCAGCAGGGTGACTAGCGGACCATACTCTGGGGCCAACGTCCTGACTTTC.

The rearrangement links TRBV27 to TRBJ2-2, with a tentative D call TRBD1 (5 bases). Germline V gene sequence: CDR1 MNHEY, CDR2 SMNVEV (reference sequence). There are 14 residues in the CDR3. Trimming took off 6 bases at V and 2 bases at J, with 10 bases between the two ends. Here the CDR3 DNA reads TGTGCCAGCAGGTGGGGCTCTAACACCGGGGAGCTGTTTTTT. Residues: CASRWGSNTGELFF.

This clone was seen only once. This chain joins TRBV19 and TRBJ1-2, with D perhaps matching TRBD1 (6 bases). The CDR3 is 14 residues long. V lost 0 bases and J lost 8, with 13 bases in between. From germline, CDR1 is LNHDA and CDR2 SQIVND (reference sequence). The CDR3 sequence is CASSIERSGVGYTF. In DNA form, the CDR3 reads TGTGCCAGTAGTATAGAAAGGTCAGGGGTCGGCTACACCTTC.

This chain joins TRBV6-4 and TRBJ2-7, with 10 nucleotides matching TRBD2. Germline V gene data show CDR1 as MRHNA and CDR2 as SNTAGT. The CDR3 covers 17 residues. V lost 0 bases to trimming and J lost 5 bases; unmatched junction nucleotides: 10. The CDR3 protein is CASSDSGVGLAGDEQYF. CDR3 DNA: TGTGCCAGCAGTGACTCTGGGGTGGGCCTAGCGGGAGACGAGCAGTACTTC.